These T cell receptor beta chains were read from a single sample in a study of immune evolution from preneoplasia to lung adenocarcinoma. TCRdb's table, derived via immunoSEQ multiplex PCR, lists solely in-frame clones and lacks some. The sample lists 5,100 or so clones, around four fifths occurring once. The source material was FFPE normal lung tissue adjacent to the tumor. The receptors were sampled from a person between 50 and 69 years old with lung adenocarcinoma. Each CDR3 is given with its conserved first and last residue. A D gene is named only where the DNA matches it firmly. Rows give clone size only sometimes, using once, few, many, or a class for an expanded clone.

d_gene: NA; abundance: medium-sized; v_gene: TRBV15; j_gene: TRBJ1-5; CDR3nt: TGTGCCACCAGGAATCAGGGGTTCAATCAGCCCCAGCATTTT; CDR3aa: CATRNQGFNQPQHF
d_gene: NA; abundance: NA; v_gene: TRBV25-1; j_gene: TRBJ2-1; CDR3nt: TGTGCCAGCAGTGAGAGGTCAGGGAGTGGCAATGAGCAGTTCTTC; CDR3aa: CASSERSGSGNEQFF
d_gene: NA; abundance: NA; v_gene: TRBV28; j_gene: TRBJ1-2; CDR3nt: TGTGCCAGCAGTTTACCGGGGACTCTCTATGGCTACACCTTC; CDR3aa: CASSLPGTLYGYTF
d_gene: NA; abundance: NA; v_gene: TRBV7-6; j_gene: TRBJ2-5; CDR3nt: TGTGCCAGCAGCACTCCCCCCCAAGAGACCCAGTACTTC; CDR3aa: CASSTPPQETQYF
d_gene: TRBD1; abundance: NA; v_gene: TRBV10-3; j_gene: TRBJ2-7; CDR3nt: TGTGCCATCAATGCCGGGACAGGGTCCCACGAGCAGTACTTC; CDR3aa: CAINAGTGSHEQYF
d_gene: TRBD2; abundance: NA; v_gene: TRBV5-1; j_gene: TRBJ2-4; CDR3nt: TGCGCCAGCAGTCCCCTAGCGGGAGATAGAAACATTCAGTACTTC; CDR3aa: CASSPLAGDRNIQYF
d_gene: NA; abundance: NA; v_gene: TRBV28; j_gene: TRBJ2-7; CDR3nt: TGTGCCAGCAGTTCCTCCGGGTCAGTTTACGAGCAGTACTTC; CDR3aa: CASSSSGSVYEQYF
d_gene: NA; abundance: NA; v_gene: TRBV5-1; j_gene: TRBJ1-1; CDR3nt: TGCGCCAGCAGCTTCTCAGGGGCGTTCCCTGAAGCTTTCTTT; CDR3aa: CASSFSGAFPEAFF
d_gene: TRBD1; abundance: NA; v_gene: TRBV9; j_gene: TRBJ1-2; CDR3nt: TGTGCCAGCAGCCCGGGACAGGTCGTCTATGGCTACACCTTC; CDR3aa: CASSPGQVVYGYTF
d_gene: NA; abundance: NA; v_gene: TRBV11-3; j_gene: TRBJ2-7; CDR3nt: TGTGCCAGCGGCGGAAGTTCCGGCGAGCAGTACTTC; CDR3aa: CASGGSSGEQYF
d_gene: NA; abundance: NA; v_gene: TRBV5-6; j_gene: TRBJ2-2; CDR3nt: TGTGCCAGCAGCTTGATGGGGGCTAACACCGGGGAGCTGTTTTTT; CDR3aa: CASSLMGANTGELFF
d_gene: TRBD2; abundance: NA; v_gene: TRBV2; j_gene: TRBJ2-1; CDR3nt: TGTGCCACCCAGGGTAGCGGGAGTGATGAGCAGTTCTTC; CDR3aa: CATQGSGSDEQFF
d_gene: NA; abundance: NA; v_gene: TRBV18; j_gene: TRBJ2-1; CDR3nt: TGTGCCAGCTCACTGGGGTCACTCAATGAGCAGTTCTTC; CDR3aa: CASSLGSLNEQFF
d_gene: TRBD2; abundance: NA; v_gene: TRBV28; j_gene: TRBJ2-7; CDR3nt: TGTGCCAGCACCCCGCGGGGAAGCGGGAGAGAAGTGGACGAGCAGTACTTC; CDR3aa: CASTPRGSGREVDEQYF
d_gene: TRBD2; abundance: NA; v_gene: TRBV6-1; j_gene: TRBJ2-7; CDR3nt: TGTGCCAGCAGCGAAATCGGGTATAGCGGGAGGGCCTGGTACGAGCAGTACTTC; CDR3aa: CASSEIGYSGRAWYEQYF
d_gene: TRBD2; abundance: NA; v_gene: TRBV19; j_gene: TRBJ2-1; CDR3nt: TGTGCCAGTAGGGGACTAGCTGAGCAGTTCTTC; CDR3aa: CASRGLAEQFF
d_gene: NA; abundance: NA; v_gene: TRBV5-6; j_gene: TRBJ2-2; CDR3nt: TGTGCCAGCAGCTTGGCGGGACACGGCACCGGGGAGCTGTTTTTT; CDR3aa: CASSLAGHGTGELFF
d_gene: NA; abundance: NA; v_gene: TRBV4-1; j_gene: TRBJ2-2; CDR3nt: TGCGCCAGCAGCCAGTTGCACCGCGGGGAGCTGTTTTTT; CDR3aa: CASSQLHRGELFF
d_gene: TRBD1; abundance: NA; v_gene: TRBV5-6; j_gene: TRBJ1-2; CDR3nt: TGTGCCAGCAGCACAGGGGTTGGCTACACCTTC; CDR3aa: CASSTGVGYTF
d_gene: TRBD2; abundance: NA; v_gene: TRBV4-1; j_gene: TRBJ2-2; CDR3nt: TGCGCCAGCAGAGAAGGAAGCGGGAGCGTCGGGGAGCTGTTTTTT; CDR3aa: CASREGSGSVGELFF
d_gene: NA; abundance: NA; v_gene: TRBV27; j_gene: TRBJ1-1; CDR3nt: TGTGCCAGCAGCATGAACGGATTGGGCACTGAAGCTTTCTTT; CDR3aa: CASSMNGLGTEAFF
d_gene: NA; abundance: NA; v_gene: TRBV25-1; j_gene: TRBJ2-6; CDR3nt: TGTGCCAGCAGTGAACTTCGAGGGAGTGGGGCCAACGTCCTGACTTTC; CDR3aa: CASSELRGSGANVLTF
d_gene: NA; abundance: NA; v_gene: TRBV7-8; j_gene: TRBJ2-5; CDR3nt: TGTGCCAGCAGCGAACAGGGCGGTTCAGAGACCCAGTACTTC; CDR3aa: CASSEQGGSETQYF
d_gene: NA; abundance: NA; v_gene: TRBV4-2; j_gene: TRBJ2-7; CDR3nt: TGTGCCAGCAGCCAAGACGGCGCGGGGATGGATTACGAGCAGTACTTC; CDR3aa: CASSQDGAGMDYEQYF
d_gene: NA; abundance: NA; v_gene: TRBV4-1; j_gene: TRBJ2-5; CDR3nt: TGCGCCAGCAGCCAAGGCGCTTTGGCCCAAGAGACCCAGTACTTC; CDR3aa: CASSQGALAQETQYF
d_gene: NA; abundance: NA; v_gene: TRBV6-1; j_gene: TRBJ1-2; CDR3nt: TGTGCCAGCAGAAAGGACTTTACGCTCTATGGCTACACCTTC; CDR3aa: CASRKDFTLYGYTF
d_gene: NA; abundance: NA; v_gene: TRBV12-5; j_gene: TRBJ2-3; CDR3nt: TGTGCTAGTGGTTTTCTAGCTCCAGGGATAGATACGCAGTATTTT; CDR3aa: CASGFLAPGIDTQYF
d_gene: TRBD1; abundance: once; v_gene: TRBV7-2; j_gene: TRBJ2-2; CDR3nt: TGTGCCAGCAGCCCAGAAGGGACAGGGGTCTACCGGGAGCTGTTTTTT; CDR3aa: CASSPEGTGVYRELFF
d_gene: TRBD1; abundance: NA; v_gene: TRBV9; j_gene: TRBJ2-3; CDR3nt: TGTGCCAGCAGCGTAGAGGGGGCGGCAGATACGCAGTATTTT; CDR3aa: CASSVEGAADTQYF
d_gene: NA; abundance: NA; v_gene: TRBV11-2; j_gene: TRBJ1-5; CDR3nt: TGTGCCAGCAGCTTAGCCGCGGGTCAGCCCCAGCATTTT; CDR3aa: CASSLAAGQPQHF
d_gene: NA; abundance: few; v_gene: TRBV29-1; j_gene: TRBJ2-3; CDR3nt: TGCAGCATTAGAGGAGGGCCTATAGTAACAGATACGCAGTATTTT; CDR3aa: CSIRGGPIVTDTQYF
d_gene: NA; abundance: NA; v_gene: TRBV6-1; j_gene: TRBJ2-5; CDR3nt: TGTGCCAGCAGTCTCCAAGAGACCCAGTACTTC; CDR3aa: CASSLQETQYF